The 32 T cell receptor beta chains reported below all come from one sample, sequenced in a study of molecular identifiers for immune sequencing clone quantification. Each CDR3 protein is one row after TCRdb ran MiXCR on the PCR reads. The data hold some 96,000 distinct CDR3 sequences, with roughly 24% observed a single time. The sequenced material came from naive CD8+ T cells from blood, with Jurkat cell RNA spiked in. Subset reported: FACS-sorted CD8+CD4-CCR7+CD45RA+ naive T cells. The receptors were sampled from a human donor in good health. Some libraries in this study had Jurkat cell RNA spiked in.

Only a few counts were recorded for this clonotype. CDR3 in amino acids: CASSLGSGASYEQYF. The CDR3 DNA follows: TGCGCCAGCAGCTTGGGTAGCGGGGCCTCCTACGAGCAGTACTTC. V is TRBV5-1 and J is TRBJ2-7; 8 nucleotides match TRBD2. The length of the CDR3 is 15 residues. J gave up 0 bases and V 0 bases, and 2 bases lay outside the gene matches. CDR1 and CDR2 from the germline V gene are SGHRS and YFSETQ.

This clonotype was counted between two and nine times. The chain combines TRBV14 with TRBJ2-1, with TRBD1 matching over 10 bases. This CDR3 comprises 18 residues. CDR1 SGHDN and CDR2 FVKESK come from the germline V gene. V lost 0 bases, J lost 6 bases, and 11 bases stayed unmatched. The DNA of the CDR3 is TGTGCCAGCAGCCAAGATCCAGGGACAGGGGTTGGTCTCAATGAGCAGTTCTTC. Amino acid sequence: CASSQDPGTGVGLNEQFF.

This clonotype was seen ten or more times. V is TRBV5-4 and J is TRBJ2-5; TRBD1 matches 7 bases. The V gene end was trimmed by 4 bases and the J gene end by 3 bases; junction bases not matched to a gene: 3. CDR1 is SGHNT and CDR2 is YYREEE in the germline V gene (reference sequence). The CDR3 length is 13 residues. This CDR3 reads CASSPGTEETQYF. In DNA form, the CDR3 reads TGTGCCAGCAGCCCCGGGACAGAAGAGACCCAGTACTTC. The full variable domain, its missing parts supplied by reference TRBV5-4 and TRBJ2-5, is ETGVTQSPTHLIKTRGQQVTLRCSSQSGHNTVSWYQQALGQGPQFIFQYYREEENGRGNFPPRFSGLQFPNYSSELNVNALELDDSALYLCASSPGTEETQYFGPGTRLLVL.

In its sample, this clonotype was seen many times. This chain links TRBV12-3 or TRBV12-4 with TRBJ2-1; no clear D. With 7 bases removed from V and 7 bases from J, the gap between germline ends came to 11 bases. CDR3 size: 12 residues. The CDR3 here is CASTDRQNEQFF. The CDR3, as DNA: TGTGCCAGCACCGACCGGCAAAATGAGCAGTTCTTC.

This clonotype has only a few counts. The V call is TRBV20-1, the J call TRBJ2-1, with 12 bases fitting TRBD2. V shed 0 bases, J shed 4 bases, and the junction held 7 bases outside the gene matches. Germline values: CDR1 DFQATT, CDR2 SNEGSKA (reference sequence). This CDR3 is 17 amino acids long. In nucleotides, the CDR3 is TGCAGTGCTAGAGATCGGCCTAGCGGGGGGGGGTACAATGAGCAGTTCTTC. It codes for CSARDRPSGGGYNEQFF.

The rearrangement uses TRBV5-6 and TRBJ2-7; 13 bases fit TRBD2. This CDR3 region has 18 residues. V dropped 3 bases and J dropped 1; count of bases not matched to a gene: 10. The germline V gene encodes CDR1 SGHDT and CDR2 YYEEEE. The CDR3 DNA reads TGTGCCAGCAGCTCGCGGGGGACTAGCGGGACCCCTTCCTACGAGCAGTACTTC. Translation gives CASSSRGTSGTPSYEQYF.

Ten or more counts support this clonotype. The chain carries TRBV3-1 and TRBJ2-7, with 7 bases lining up with TRBD2. The CDR3 has 15 amino acids. V shed 4 bases, J shed 2 bases, and the junction held 8 bases outside the gene matches. Germline V gene data show CDR1 as LGHDT and CDR2 as YNNKEL (reference sequence). CDR3 nucleotides: TGTGCCAGCAGCCCACACCCGGGGAGGGCCTACGAGCAGTACTTC. Its translation: CASSPHPGRAYEQYF.

This clonotype was recorded at least ten times. The J gene is TRBJ2-3, the V gene TRBV12-3 or TRBV12-4, with D uncertain. Trimming left V 2 bases short and J 4 bases short, with 10 bases between. This CDR3 is built from 14 residues. CDR3 region: CASSLMWPPDTQYF. In nucleotides, the CDR3 is TGTGCCAGCAGTTTAATGTGGCCGCCAGATACGCAGTATTTT.

Note on this clonotype: A read error may be the cause here, since a much bigger clone is one base away. The chain links TRBV4-3 to TRBJ2-5; the D is unclear. Germline-derived CDR1 and CDR2 are LGHNA and YSLEER. The CDR3 contains 15 residues. Trimming took off 2 bases at V and 5 bases at J, with 15 bases between the two ends. CDR3 region: CASSQTWGSLETQYF. DNA for the CDR3: TGCGCCAGCAGCCAAACTTGGGGAAGTTTGGAGACCCAGTACTTC.

Only a few counts were recorded for this clonotype. The V call is TRBV4-2, the J call TRBJ1-5; D remains ambiguous. With 3 bases removed from V and 0 bases from J, the gap between germline ends came to 12 bases. The CDR3 has 16 residues. From germline, CDR1 is LGHNA and CDR2 YNFKEQ. CDR3: CASSQDWGFSNQPQHF. DNA for the CDR3: TGTGCCAGCAGCCAGGACTGGGGATTTAGCAATCAGCCCCAGCATTTT.

The chain's CDR3 is CASSQTHYEQYF. The CDR3 DNA is TGCGCCAGCAGCCAAACCCACTACGAGCAGTACTTC. The V gene is TRBV4-1, the J gene TRBJ2-7; D ambiguous. Trimming shortened V by 2 bases and J by 3 bases, and 5 bases separated the two germline ends. The germline V gene encodes CDR1 MGHRA and CDR2 YSYEKL. The CDR3 loop spans 12 amino acids.

This clonotype was counted many times. This chain links TRBV19 with TRBJ2-7, with 9 bases fitting TRBD1. CDR1 and CDR2 (germline): LNHDA, SQIVND (reference sequence). The CDR3 has 15 amino acids. The V gene end was trimmed by 3 bases and the J gene end by 2 bases; junction bases not matched to a gene: 5. The CDR3 DNA follows: TGTGCCAGTAGTATTGGGACAGGGAACGCCTACGAGCAGTACTTC. Translation gives CASSIGTGNAYEQYF.

This clonotype was recorded a few times. The chain is built from TRBV28 and TRBJ2-7; tentatively, D is TRBD2 (5 bases). The CDR3 consists of 15 residues. CDR1 and CDR2 (germline): MDHEN, SYDVKM. V gave up 2 bases and J gave up 2 bases, with 13 bases separating them. CDR3 coding DNA: TGTGCCAGCAGTTTACTTTTGGACGGGGCCTACGAGCAGTACTTC. It yields the protein CASSLLLDGAYEQYF.

This clonotype was recorded at least ten times. The genes are TRBV4-2 and TRBJ2-3; D not certain. Germline V gene lookup returns CDR1 LGHNA and CDR2 YNFKEQ. This CDR3 is built from 14 residues. V lost 1 base and J 3 bases, leaving 8 bases between the germline ends. CDR3 in DNA: TGTGCCAGCAGCCAAGGATATCGGACAGATACGCAGTATTTT. Protein: CASSQGYRTDTQYF.

In this sample, this clonotype turned up many times. This chain joins TRBV9 and TRBJ1-1; D unresolved. Germline CDR1 and CDR2: SGDLS and YYNGEE. Trimming removed 4 bases from V and 2 bases from J, with 15 bases in between. The CDR3 runs to 15 residues. The CDR3 DNA reads TGTGCCAGCAGCCCGCCAGGAGGACTTAACACTGAAGCTTTCTTT. Protein product: CASSPPGGLNTEAFF.

The chain couples TRBV29-1 to TRBJ2-1; D gene unclear. CDR1 is SQVTM, CDR2 ANQGSEA, per germline. Between the trimmed V and J ends, which lost 4 bases and 6 bases, there was a span of 10 bases. This CDR3 comprises 12 residues. CDR3 sequence (DNA): TGCAGCGTTGGTTTTGTGGGCAATGAGCAGTTCTTC. This encodes CSVGFVGNEQFF.

This clonotype was recorded at least ten times. V usage is TRBV6-2 or TRBV6-3 and J usage is TRBJ1-1; TRBD1 might be the D (5 bases). CDR1 is MNHEY and CDR2 is SVGEGT in the germline V gene. The CDR3 covers 16 residues. V gave up 0 bases and J gave up 0 bases, with 11 bases separating them. CDR3 loop: CASSYSSSGLNTEAFF. CDR3 coding DNA: TGTGCCAGCAGTTACTCGAGTTCAGGGCTGAACACTGAAGCTTTCTTT.

This clonotype was seen ten or more times. The chain recombines TRBV7-9 with TRBJ2-7, with D unclear. This CDR3 has 12 amino acids. The germline V gene encodes CDR1 SEHNR and CDR2 FQNEAQ (reference sequence). Trimming shortened V by 4 bases and J by 5 bases, and 9 bases separated the two germline ends. The CDR3 here is CASSSPRDEQYF. For the CDR3, the DNA is TGTGCCAGCAGCTCACCCCGGGACGAGCAGTACTTC. The variable domain in full, completed from reference TRBV7-9 and TRBJ2-7, reads DTGVSQNPRHKITKRGQNVTFRCDPISEHNRLYWYRQTLGQGPEFLTYFQNEAQLEKSRLLSDRFSAERPKGSFSTLEIQRTEQGDSAMYLCASSSPRDEQYFGPGTRLTVT.

Comments on this clonotype: Given a much more abundant clone one base away, this may be a read error. This rearrangement joins TRBV9 to TRBJ2-2; D unresolved. V was pared by 6 bases and J by 4 bases, with 7 bases between. This CDR3 contains 12 residues. The germline V gene encodes CDR1 SGDLS and CDR2 YYNGEE. The CDR3 reads CASNSGTGELFF. Here the CDR3 DNA reads TGTGCCAGCAACTCTGGCACCGGGGAGCTGTTTTTT.

This clonotype occurred many times. This sequence joins TRBV27 and TRBJ2-3, with D perhaps TRBD2 (5 bases). Trimming took 4 bases from V and 2 from J, leaving 13 bases between them. Per germline, CDR1 MNHEY and CDR2 SMNVEV (reference sequence). The CDR3 loop spans 15 amino acids. The CDR3 sequence is CASSSQAETTDTQYF. CDR3 nucleotides: TGTGCCAGCAGTTCTCAAGCGGAGACCACAGATACGCAGTATTTT.

Notes on this clonotype: A much larger clone differs from this one at a single base, so this may be a read error. The J gene is TRBJ2-3, the V gene TRBV12-3 or TRBV12-4; 9 bases fit TRBD2. The CDR3 has 16 amino acids. After removal of 2 bases from V and 0 bases from J, the junction contained 3 bases not matched to a gene. The CDR3 reads CASSLSLAGSTDTQYF. DNA for the CDR3: TGTGCCAGCAGTTTAAGCCTAGCGGGGAGCACAGATACGCAGTATTTT.

This clonotype was recorded many times. The chain has TRBV7-9 and TRBJ2-3; 7 positions agree with TRBD1. V dropped 5 bases and J dropped 5; count of bases not matched to a gene: 13. The CDR3 contains 16 residues. Germline V gene sequence: CDR1 SEHNR, CDR2 FQNEAQ (reference sequence). CDR3 loop: CASSPSRGSPEDTQYF. The CDR3 DNA sequence: TGTGCCAGCAGCCCCTCCAGGGGGTCCCCAGAAGATACGCAGTATTTT.

With regard to this clonotype: With a much larger clone just one base away, this may be a read error. The CDR3 region has the DNA TGTGCCACTACCGGGGGCGGGGAGCTGTTTTTT. Translated, it gives CATTGGGELFF. This chain uses TRBV19 with TRBJ2-2, with a possible D match to TRBD2 (6 bases). V lost 10 bases, J lost 7 bases, and 10 bases lay in between. The CDR3 extends over 11 amino acids. Germline V gives CDR1 LNHDA, CDR2 SQIVND (reference sequence).

This clonotype was detected a few times. The chain joins TRBV3-1 to TRBJ2-1, with 9 bases identical to TRBD2. V was clipped by 3 bases and J by 8 bases; unmatched bases: 20. Germline lookup yields CDR1 LGHDT and CDR2 YNNKEL (reference sequence). This CDR3 has 19 residues. The CDR3 is CASSQISKAPSGEGDEQFF. The CDR3 DNA is TGTGCCAGCAGCCAGATCTCCAAGGCGCCTAGCGGGGAAGGGGATGAGCAGTTCTTC.

The CDR3 is CAIRPGQGDGYTF. CDR3 in DNA: TGTGCCATCAGGCCGGGACAGGGGGATGGCTACACCTTC. The genes are TRBV10-3 and TRBJ1-2; TRBD1 matches 11 bases. This CDR3 region has 13 residues. Trimming cost V 6 bases and J 6 bases; bases outside gene matches: 3. CDR1 ENHRY and CDR2 SYGVKD come from the germline V gene.

This clonotype was counted ten times or more. The chain carries TRBV7-8 and TRBJ2-5; D is perhaps TRBD1 (6 bases). Germline V lookup: CDR1 SGHVS, CDR2 FQNEAQ. V dropped 3 bases and J dropped 1 base, with 12 bases sitting between them. The CDR3 loop spans 15 amino acids. The DNA for the CDR3 is TGTGCCAGCAGCTTGGATGGACAGACCCAAGAGACCCAGTACTTC. It yields the protein CASSLDGQTQETQYF.

This clonotype has a count of ten or more. This chain joins TRBV20-1 and TRBJ1-5; D is unresolved. Germline CDR1 and CDR2: DFQATT and SNEGSKA (reference sequence). This CDR3 is built from 15 residues. Trimming shortened V by 3 bases and J by 0 bases, and 12 bases separated the two germline ends. CDR3 amino acids: CSASWSGGSNQPQHF. Here the CDR3 DNA reads TGCAGTGCTAGTTGGTCAGGAGGTAGCAATCAGCCCCAGCATTTT.

On this clonotype itself: A much larger clone sits a single nucleotide away, making a read error possible. This chain links TRBV12-3 or TRBV12-4 with TRBJ1-1; D unresolved. V lost 11 bases to trimming and J lost 3 bases, with 16 bases between them. This CDR3 region has 13 residues. The CDR3 region is CAGGSSQHTEAFF. The CDR3 coding sequence is TGTGCCGGCGGTTCGTCCCAACACACTGAAGCTTTCTTT.

This clonotype has at least ten counts. The chain has TRBV19 and TRBJ2-6; 7 nucleotides match TRBD1. CDR1 and CDR2 (germline): LNHDA, SQIVND (reference sequence). Trimming cost V 5 bases and J 0 bases; bases outside gene matches: 4. The CDR3 covers 16 residues. The CDR3: CASSWGQSSGANVLTF. In DNA, the CDR3 is TGTGCCAGTAGTTGGGGACAGAGCTCTGGGGCCAACGTCCTGACTTTC.

The V call is TRBV24-1, the J call TRBJ2-2; maybe TRBD2 (6 bases). Germline CDR1 is KGHDR and CDR2 is SFDVKD. This CDR3 contains 13 residues. V was trimmed by 9 bases and J by 1 base, leaving 8 bases between them. CDR3 amino acids: CATSTRNTGELFF. DNA of the CDR3: TGTGCCACCTCGACTAGGAACACCGGGGAGCTGTTTTTT.

The table lists this clonotype with many counts. The chain has TRBV4-3 and TRBJ1-5; D perhaps matches TRBD1 (6 bases). The germline gives CDR1 LGHNA, CDR2 YSLEER. V gave up 0 bases and J gave up 5 bases, with 11 bases separating them. The CDR3 is 15 residues long. The CDR3 region has the DNA TGCGCCAGCAGCCAAGAGAGGCAGGGGTATCAGCCCCAGCATTTT. This encodes CASSQERQGYQPQHF.

This chain joins TRBV5-6 and TRBJ2-7, with no clear D. V lost 1 base to trimming and J lost 2 bases, with 16 bases between them. CDR3 size: 16 residues. Germline V lookup: CDR1 SGHDT, CDR2 YYEEEE. The CDR3: CASSLPSGFRTYEQYF. Written as DNA, the CDR3 is TGTGCCAGCAGCTTGCCTTCGGGTTTCAGGACCTACGAGCAGTACTTC.